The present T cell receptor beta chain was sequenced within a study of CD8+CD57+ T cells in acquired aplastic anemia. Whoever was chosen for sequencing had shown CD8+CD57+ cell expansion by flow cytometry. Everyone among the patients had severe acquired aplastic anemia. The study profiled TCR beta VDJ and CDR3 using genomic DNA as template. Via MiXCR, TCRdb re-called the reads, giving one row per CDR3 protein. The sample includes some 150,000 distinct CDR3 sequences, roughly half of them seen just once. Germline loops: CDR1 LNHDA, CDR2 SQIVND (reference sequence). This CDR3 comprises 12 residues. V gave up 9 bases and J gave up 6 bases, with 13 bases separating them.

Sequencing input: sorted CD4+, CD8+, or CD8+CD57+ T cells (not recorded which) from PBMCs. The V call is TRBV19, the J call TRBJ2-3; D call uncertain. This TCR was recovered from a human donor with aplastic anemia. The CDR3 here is CASSYPQDTQYF. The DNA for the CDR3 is TGTGCCAGCAGTTACCCCCAGGATACGCAGTATTTT. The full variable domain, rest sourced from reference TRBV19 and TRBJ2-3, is DGGITQSPKYLFRKEGQNVTLSCEQNLNHDAMYWYRQDPGQGLRLIYYSQIVNDFQKGDIAEGYSVSREKKESFPLTVTSAQKNPTAFYLCASSYPQDTQYFGPGTRLTVL.